Sequencing of this TCR beta chain was carried out in a study of post-analysis software for immune sequencing data. The germline V gene encodes CDR1 SGHTA and CDR2 FQGNSA. The CDR3 extends over 14 amino acids. V was clipped by 5 bases and J by 5 bases, with 15 bases between them. This clonotype was found once. Its antigen is unknown. Unique molecular identifiers were built into the TCR beta cDNA libraries. Via MiXCR, TCRdb re-called the PCR reads, giving one row per CDR3 protein. The top ten clones hold approximately 4.5% of a sample with about 820,000 distinct CDR3 sequences, around 50% of them seen once. Broader study findings: The five TRBV segments detected at higher frequency in patients than in controls included TRBV5-6, TRBV5-1 and TRBV20-1.

This TCR was recovered from a girl under 18 with multiple sclerosis. The chain carries TRBV7-2 and TRBJ1-2; D uncertain. The sequenced sample was blood. DNA of the CDR3: TGTGCCAGCAGCCCGCGTGAGGGTGGTTATGGCTACACCTTC. It codes for CASSPREGGYGYTF.